Listed here are 21 T cell receptor beta chains from one sample, sequenced in a study of T cell responses to AZD1222 COVID-19 vaccine. Produced via immunoSEQ multiplex PCR; TCRdb's table is partial and in-frame only. The data contain roughly 170,000 clones, 85% to 95% of them singletons. The sequencing used peripheral blood, collected 28 days after the second AZD1222 dose. Receptors originate from an adult who received the AZD1222 COVID-19 vaccine.

The CDR3 DNA sequence: TGTGCCAGCAGCTCCCCAGTGACGCCAGGCAATGAGCAGTTCTTC. Amino acid sequence: CASSSPVTPGNEQFF. This chain uses TRBV7-3 with TRBJ2-1; D is unresolved. Trimming shortened V by 4 bases and J by 6 bases, and 16 bases separated the two germline ends. The CDR3 runs to 15 residues. Germline V CDR1 and CDR2: SGHTA, FQGTGA. The full variable domain, in which reference TRBV7-3 and TRBJ2-1 provide the parts outside the CDR3, is GAGVSQTPSNKVTEKGKYVELRCDPISGHTALYWYRQSLGQGPEFLIYFQGTGAADDSGLPNDRFFAVRPEGSVSTLKIQRTERGDSAVYLCASSSPVTPGNEQFFGPGTRLTVL.

This sequence joins TRBV5-4 and TRBJ2-7; 12 nucleotides match TRBD2. The CDR3 has 16 amino acids. The junction had 11 bases not matched to a gene; V was cut back by 4 bases and J by 6 bases. Germline loops: CDR1 SGHNT, CDR2 YYREEE (reference sequence). The chain's CDR3 is CASSADLAGGPSEQYF. In DNA form, the CDR3 reads TGTGCCAGCAGCGCCGACCTAGCGGGGGGGCCGAGCGAGCAGTACTTC.

The chain joins TRBV12-5 to TRBJ1-3; no reliable D call. Germline values: CDR1 LGHNT, CDR2 FRNRAP. Deletions cut 4 bases from V and 0 bases from J, with 4 bases between. The CDR3 length is 13 residues. CDR3 nucleotides: TGTGCTAGTGGTTGGGACTCTGGAAACACCATATATTTT. Residues: CASGWDSGNTIYF.

V is TRBV4-1 and J is TRBJ1-2, with TRBD1 matching over 10 bases. Germline V gene sequence: CDR1 MGHRA, CDR2 YSYEKL. Losses at the gene ends were 1 base for V and 2 bases for J; bases not matched to a gene: 4. This CDR3 spans 16 amino acids. The CDR3 loop is CASSQGRDRGNYGYTF. CDR3 DNA: TGCGCCAGCAGCCAAGGACGGGACAGGGGAAACTATGGCTACACCTTC.

The genes are TRBV6-4 and TRBJ2-2; the D is unclear. Germline V gene data show CDR1 as MRHNA and CDR2 as SNTAGT. This CDR3 has 16 amino acids. The ends were cut back, 2 bases at V and 6 bases at J, with 16 bases in the middle. The CDR3 sequence: CASSDHAGHRAGELFF. CDR3 sequence (DNA): TGTGCCAGCAGTGACCACGCAGGCCATCGGGCCGGGGAGCTGTTTTTT.

The chain carries TRBV29-1 and TRBJ2-2; possibly TRBD2 for D (5 bases). The CDR3 totals 14 residues. Trimming removed 3 bases from V and 3 bases from J, with 11 bases in between. Germline CDR1 and CDR2: SQVTM and ANQGSEA. The DNA for the CDR3 is TGCAGCGTTGACCGAAAGGGAGACACCGGGGAGCTGTTTTTT. Translation: CSVDRKGDTGELFF.

The chain has TRBV28 and TRBJ1-2; D may be TRBD1 (5 bases). Germline V lookup: CDR1 MDHEN, CDR2 SYDVKM. The length of the CDR3 is 14 residues. The V and J ends lost 3 bases and 5 bases respectively, with 13 bases between them. DNA of the CDR3: TGTGCCAGCAGTTTGGGCTTCGGGGGTTATGGCTACACCTTC. Residues: CASSLGFGGYGYTF.

This chain joins TRBV2 and TRBJ1-2; D is perhaps TRBD1 (6 bases). There are 13 residues in the CDR3. The germline V and J ends were trimmed by 1 base and 7 bases, with 10 bases remaining between them. In germline, CDR1 is SNHLY, CDR2 FYNNEI. The DNA of the CDR3 is TGTGCCAGCAGTGAAGAGGTCAGGGGTGGCTACACCTTC. Its protein product is CASSEEVRGGYTF.

V usage is TRBV19 and J usage is TRBJ1-1, with a weak D call TRBD1 (5 bases). The CDR3 has 13 residues. Germline V gene sequence: CDR1 LNHDA, CDR2 SQIVND (reference sequence). Trimming removed 3 bases from V and 4 bases from J, with 9 bases in between. The CDR3 coding sequence is TGTGCCAGTAGTATGTGGGGGGGCACTGAAGCTTTCTTT. Protein product: CASSMWGGTEAFF.

The V gene is TRBV2, the J gene TRBJ2-3; 9 bases match TRBD2. The CDR3 length is 16 residues. Losses at the gene ends were 4 bases for V and 4 bases for J; bases not matched to a gene: 9. Germline CDR1 SNHLY, CDR2 FYNNEI. The CDR3 sequence: CASSAAGGPTADTQYF. The CDR3 coding sequence is TGTGCCAGCAGTGCGGCGGGAGGGCCTACCGCAGATACGCAGTATTTT.

The chain employs TRBV3-1 (or the pseudogene TRBV3-2) and TRBJ2-1, with TRBD2 matching 11 bases. The CDR3 loop spans 15 amino acids. V lost 7 bases to trimming and J lost 7 bases; unmatched junction nucleotides: 9. The germline V gene encodes CDR1 LGHDT and CDR2 YNNKEL (reference sequence). The DNA for the CDR3 is TGTGCCAGCACCCTAGCGGGGGGCCCCAGGAATGAGCAGTTCTTC. It yields the protein CASTLAGGPRNEQFF.

This chain joins TRBV4-2 and TRBJ2-5, with TRBD2 matching over 8 bases. J gave up 7 bases and V 0 bases, and 7 bases lay outside the gene matches. The CDR3 is 15 residues long. In germline, CDR1 is LGHNA, CDR2 YNFKEQ. As DNA, the CDR3 is TGTGCCAGCAGCCAAGAAGTGACTAGCGTCGGGACCCAGTACTTC. This gives the protein CASSQEVTSVGTQYF.

The V gene is TRBV12-3 or TRBV12-4, the J gene TRBJ2-2; a weak D match, TRBD1 (6 bases). CDR3 length: 12 residues. The ends were cut back, 5 bases at V and 11 bases at J, with 12 bases in the middle. Here the CDR3 DNA reads TGTGCCAGCAGTCTAACCGGGACAGAGCTGTTTTTT. Amino acids: CASSLTGTELFF.

J is TRBJ1-3 and V is TRBV4-2; D not resolved. V was pared by 1 base and J by 4 bases, with 11 bases between. The CDR3 sequence is 15 residues long. CDR1 is LGHNA, CDR2 YNFKEQ, per germline. The CDR3 spells CASSQVFGVGNTIYF. The DNA of the CDR3 is TGTGCCAGCAGCCAAGTATTCGGGGTGGGAAACACCATATATTTT.

CDR3 loop: CASSPTSGELFF. The CDR3 bases are TGTGCCAGCAGCCCCACGAGCGGGGAGCTGTTTTTT. This chain connects TRBV9 to TRBJ2-2, with D unclear. V dropped 4 bases and J dropped 7 bases, with 8 bases sitting between them. The CDR3 has 12 amino acids. Germline CDR1 reads SGDLS; CDR2 reads YYNGEE. The complete variable domain, with remaining parts taken from reference TRBV9 and TRBJ2-2, reads DSGVTQTPKHLITATGQRVTLRCSPRSGDLSVYWYQQSLDQGLQFLIQYYNGEERAKGNILERFSAQQFPDLHSELNLSSLELGDSALYFCASSPTSGELFFGEGSRLTVL.

The chain has TRBV3-1 (or the pseudogene TRBV3-2) and TRBJ2-7; no definite D call. Germline-derived CDR1 and CDR2 are LGHDT and YNNKEL (reference sequence). The CDR3 contains 14 residues. V lost 0 bases and J 9 bases, leaving 15 bases between the germline ends. The chain's CDR3 is CASSQEGDTLGQYF. Written as DNA, the CDR3 is TGTGCCAGCAGCCAAGAAGGCGACACCTTGGGGCAGTACTTC.

V and J are TRBV2 and TRBJ1-6; D is unresolved. This CDR3 is 14 amino acids long. The germline gives CDR1 SNHLY, CDR2 FYNNEI. Trimming took off 7 bases at V and 9 bases at J, with 16 bases between the two ends. The CDR3 region is CASMEVLESSPLHF. The CDR3 DNA reads TGTGCCAGCATGGAGGTCCTGGAAAGTTCACCCCTCCACTTT.

The gene calls are TRBV7-9 and TRBJ1-2; D perhaps matches TRBD1 (6 bases). Germline CDR1 reads SEHNR; CDR2 reads FQNEAQ (reference sequence). Trimming pared 4 bases from V and 7 bases from J, leaving 13 bases between. The CDR3 is 13 amino acids. The CDR3 reads CASSSRQGIGYTF. For the CDR3, the DNA is TGTGCCAGCAGCTCCCGGCAGGGGATTGGCTACACCTTC.

This chain connects TRBV2 to TRBJ1-2, with TRBD1 as a possible D gene (6 bases). This CDR3 has 14 amino acids. CDR1 is SNHLY, CDR2 FYNNEI, per germline. The germline V and J ends were trimmed by 4 bases and 2 bases, with 11 bases remaining between them. The CDR3 DNA reads as TGTGCCAGCAGTGGACAGGTGGCCAACTATGGCTACACCTTC. This translates into CASSGQVANYGYTF. Using reference TRBV2 and TRBJ1-2 for the parts outside the CDR3, the full variable domain is EPEVTQTPSHQVTQMGQEVILRCVPISNHLYFYWYRQILGQKVEFLVSFYNNEISEKSEIFDDQFSVERPDGSNFTLKIRSTKLEDSAMYFCASSGQVANYGYTFGSGTRLTVV.

CDR3 sequence reads: CASSKAGTGPYEQYF. DNA of the CDR3: TGTGCCAGTAGCAAAGCCGGGACAGGGCCCTACGAGCAGTACTTC. The gene calls are TRBV19 and TRBJ2-7, with 9 bases identical to TRBD1. Germline V gives CDR1 LNHDA, CDR2 SQIVND (reference sequence). The V segment lost 6 bases and the J segment 2 bases; nucleotides outside the gene matches: 8. The CDR3 runs to 15 residues. Full variable domain (rest looked up from reference TRBV19 and TRBJ2-7): DGGITQSPKYLFRKEGQNVTLSCEQNLNHDAMYWYRQDPGQGLRLIYYSQIVNDFQKGDIAEGYSVSREKKESFPLTVTSAQKNPTAFYLCASSKAGTGPYEQYFGPGTRLTVT.

The chain employs TRBV27 and TRBJ2-7; 7 bases fit TRBD1. Trimming removed 6 bases from V and 1 base from J; junction bases left unmatched: 3. Per germline, CDR1 MNHEY and CDR2 SMNVEV (reference sequence). The CDR3 consists of 13 residues. The chain's CDR3 is CASRDRSSYEQYF. In DNA, the CDR3 is TGTGCCAGCAGGGACAGGTCGTCCTACGAGCAGTACTTC.